Listed below are T cell receptor beta chains from one sample, sequenced in a study of T cell responses to AZD1222 COVID-19 vaccine. Here immunoSEQ multiplex PCR was the method, and the copy in TCRdb shows in-frame clones only, minus some. The sample yields 97,000 or so clones, 85% to 90% seen once. This material consisted of peripheral blood, taken on day 0 of AZD1222 vaccination. These receptors came from an adult in good health. The CDR3 runs from the conserved cysteine through the conserved F or W. D genes are given only for firm matches. Size is stated for part of the rows, as once, few or many counts, or as a class when the clone is expanded.

abundance,d_gene,v_gene,j_gene,CDR3nt,CDR3aa
few,NA,TRBV30,TRBJ2-7,TGTGCCTGGAGGACGGTTATGACTTCCTACGAGCAGTACTTC,CAWRTVMTSYEQYF
few,NA,TRBV11-3,TRBJ1-1,TGTGCACAGGGACGGGACACTGAAGCTTTCTTT,CAQGRDTEAFF
NA,NA,TRBV5-6,TRBJ1-6,TGTGCCAGCAGCTTAGGACAGTTAAATTCACCCCTCCACTTT,CASSLGQLNSPLHF
NA,NA,TRBV2,TRBJ1-6,TGTGCCAGCAGTCGACGGACGGGATCACCCCTCCACTTT,CASSRRTGSPLHF
once,NA,TRBV19,TRBJ2-7,TGTGCCAGTAGCCCTAACGAGCAGTACTTC,CASSPNEQYF
NA,TRBD2,TRBV7-2,TRBJ2-2,TGTGCCAGCAGCTTTTTCTTCGGGGGGGCCTCCGGGGAGCTGTTTTTT,CASSFFFGGASGELFF
NA,NA,TRBV25-1,TRBJ1-2,TGTGCCAGCAGTGAGCTCCCAGGGGCGGACTATGGCTACACCTTC,CASSELPGADYGYTF
NA,NA,TRBV5-4,TRBJ1-2,TGTGCCAGCAGTCCGGGTGGGGGGTTTAACTATGGCTACACCTTC,CASSPGGGFNYGYTF
NA,NA,TRBV19,TRBJ2-7,TGTGCCAGTAGTATCGTAGGGTCCTCCTACGAGCAGTACTTC,CASSIVGSSYEQYF
NA,TRBD2,TRBV7-3,TRBJ2-5,TGTGCCAGCAGCACAGCGGGAGGAGCCCAAGAGACCCAGTACTTC,CASSTAGGAQETQYF
once,NA,TRBV18,TRBJ1-4,TGTGCCAGCTCACCACCGGCAGGACGAGACGAAAAACTGTTTTTT,CASSPPAGRDEKLFF
NA,NA,TRBV29-1,TRBJ1-5,TGCCGCGGGGCGGGGGGCCTGGGGCAGCCCCAGCATTTT,CRGAGGLGQPQHF
NA,NA,TRBV28,TRBJ2-3,TGTGCCAGCAGCGATGGGGCAGATACGCAGTATTTT,CASSDGADTQYF
NA,NA,TRBV7-3,TRBJ2-6,TGTGCCAGCAGCCCCGGAGGAGGGGCTGGGGCCAACGTCCTGACTTTC,CASSPGGGAGANVLTF
NA,NA,TRBV30,TRBJ1-1,TGTGCCTGGAGATTGGGGGGATGGACTGAAGCTTTCTTT,CAWRLGGWTEAFF
once,NA,TRBV18,TRBJ1-2,TGTGCCAGCTCACCACTGTCGTCCGGCGGCTACACCTTC,CASSPLSSGGYTF
once,NA,TRBV20-1,TRBJ1-5,TGCAGTGCTAGTAAGGGGGGTAATCAGCCCCAGCATTTT,CSASKGGNQPQHF
NA,NA,TRBV7-8,TRBJ1-1,TGTGCCAGCAGCTTATCAGTCAGGTTGAACACTGAAGCTTTCTTT,CASSLSVRLNTEAFF
once,TRBD1,TRBV25-1,TRBJ1-3,TGTGCCAGCCCCGGACAGGGGGCGTTTGGAAACACCATATATTTT,CASPGQGAFGNTIYF
NA,NA,TRBV4-2,TRBJ2-7,TGTGCCAGCAGCCAAGATCAACCTCCCCGCGACAGCTCCTACGAGCAGTACTTC,CASSQDQPPRDSSYEQYF
NA,NA,TRBV2,TRBJ2-7,TGTGCCAGCAGGTCCGGTGGGGGGGCCTTCTACGAGCAGTACTTC,CASRSGGGAFYEQYF
NA,TRBD2,TRBV6-5,TRBJ2-1,TGTGCCAGCAGTTTGTTAGCGGGAGGTGGGCACAATGAGCAGTTCTTC,CASSLLAGGGHNEQFF
NA,NA,TRBV7-2,TRBJ1-5,TGTGCCAGCAGCCTAGGGACACCAGTAGGCAATCAGCCCCAGCATTTT,CASSLGTPVGNQPQHF
once,TRBD1,TRBV7-9,TRBJ1-2,TGTGCCAGCAGCTTCGGACAGGGGTATGGCTACACCTTC,CASSFGQGYGYTF
NA,NA,TRBV13,TRBJ1-3,TGTGCCAGCAGGGAGACTAATCCAAAGGGAAACACCATATATTTT,CASRETNPKGNTIYF
once,TRBD2,TRBV20-1,TRBJ2-3,TGCAGTGCTGGTGCGGGGGGATCACAAGACACAGATACGCAGTATTTT,CSAGAGGSQDTDTQYF
NA,NA,TRBV6-4,TRBJ1-6,TGTGCCAGCTCCCGGACAGATAATTCACCCCTCCACTTT,CASSRTDNSPLHF
NA,NA,TRBV28,TRBJ1-1,TGTGCCAGCAGTTTACCGGGGCGTCCTGAAGCTTTCTTT,CASSLPGRPEAFF
once,NA,TRBV6-1,TRBJ2-7,TGTGCCAGCAGTGAAAAATTGGGCAGCGGAGGTCTCGAGCAGTACTTC,CASSEKLGSGGLEQYF
NA,NA,TRBV19,TRBJ2-5,TGTGCCAGTCGATGGGGGGAGACCCAGTACTTC,CASRWGETQYF
NA,NA,TRBV5-6,TRBJ1-1,TGTGCCAGCACCCCTAGGCAGAACACTGAAGCTTTCTTT,CASTPRQNTEAFF
NA,NA,TRBV28,TRBJ2-5,TGTGCCAGCAGGACGGTCGACCAAGAGACCCAGTACTTC,CASRTVDQETQYF
NA,NA,TRBV7-9,TRBJ1-2,TGTGCCAGCAGCTTGACCGGGGCCGCGAGGGGGGGCTACACCTTC,CASSLTGAARGGYTF
NA,NA,TRBV4-1,TRBJ1-4,TGCGCCAGCAGCCAAGATATGGGACGCGCTGATGAAAAACTGTTTTTT,CASSQDMGRADEKLFF
NA,TRBD1,TRBV4-3,TRBJ1-1,TGCGCCAGCAGCCAAGTGGGACAGGGTTATCGAGCTTTCTTT,CASSQVGQGYRAFF
NA,TRBD2,TRBV19,TRBJ2-2,TGTGCCAGTACCAAATTTACTAGCGCCGGGGAGCTGTTTTTT,CASTKFTSAGELFF
NA,NA,TRBV5-1,TRBJ2-6,TGCGCCAGCAGCCCCGCAGGACCCTCTGGGGCCAACGTCCTGACTTTC,CASSPAGPSGANVLTF
NA,TRBD2,TRBV9,TRBJ2-1,TGTGCCAGCAGCGGGACTAGCGGGGGTAACAATGAGCAGTTCTTC,CASSGTSGGNNEQFF